This T cell receptor (beta chain) is from a study of OX40 agonist ivuxolimab in advanced cancers. Across the study: Past anti-PD-1, anti-PD-L1 or anti-CTLA-4 therapy was accepted, and 35% to 45% had received some. Regarding the study as a whole: Averaged across samples, CD8+ T cells carried more expanded clones than CD4+ did.

Trimming pared 8 bases from V and 0 bases from J, leaving 10 bases between. The CDR3 runs to 13 residues. Germline-derived CDR1 and CDR2 are MNHEY and SVGAGI. A remark on this clone: The target antigen is unknown.

Assay used: immunoSEQ multiplex PCR; TCRdb lists only in-frame clones, some missing. Here the sample spans 75,000 to 80,000 clones, about 86% being singletons. The chain links TRBV6-5 to TRBJ1-1; D is unresolved. This sequence was found in an adult with an advanced solid tumor such as melanoma, head and neck, liver or kidney cancer. The sample in question was CD4+ or CD8+ T cells sorted from blood, obtained in a trial of the OX40 agonist ivuxolimab. The CDR3 loop is CASREVLNTEAFF. CDR3 DNA sequence: TGTGCCAGCCGGGAGGTTTTGAACACTGAAGCTTTCTTT.